This passage covers 9 T cell receptor beta chains from one sample sequenced in a study of cytomegalovirus exposure and HLA in healthy donors. Vbeta (60) and Jbeta (13) primers were used in the PCR. Produced via immunoSEQ multiplex PCR; TCRdb's table is partial and in-frame only. The repertoire has about 150,000 clones, nearly 80% of them found once; the top ten carry approximately 0.66%. Material: PBMCs. The receptors come from a male donor in good health and CMV-seronegative.

This clone was counted only a few times. This sequence joins TRBV25-1 and TRBJ1-3; the D is unclear. The germline V and J ends were trimmed by 2 bases and 1 base, with 12 bases remaining between them. Per germline, CDR1 MGHDK and CDR2 SYGVNS. The CDR3 length is 16 residues. CDR3 sequence (DNA): TGTGCCAGCAGTGAAAGAGGCGCTTATTCTGGAAACACCATATATTTT. Its translation: CASSERGAYSGNTIYF.

The chain carries TRBV5-1 and TRBJ2-3, with 11 bases that match TRBD2. Germline CDR1 is SGHRS and CDR2 is YFSETQ. CDR3 length equals 16 residues. V gave up 0 bases and J gave up 4 bases; unmatched junction bases: 4. This chain's CDR3 is CASSLALAGGPDTQYF. The CDR3 nucleotides are TGCGCCAGCAGCTTGGCCCTAGCGGGGGGCCCAGATACGCAGTATTTT.

This chain links TRBV6-1 with TRBJ2-2; 10 bases match TRBD2. V trimming: 2 bases; J trimming: 1 base; junction bases outside the gene matches: 4. The germline V gene has CDR1 MNHNS and CDR2 SASEGT. CDR3 length equals 17 residues. In DNA form, the CDR3 reads TGTGCCAGCAGTGAATGGACTAGCGGTTTGAACACCGGGGAGCTGTTTTTT. Amino acid sequence: CASSEWTSGLNTGELFF.

This chain joins TRBV29-1 and TRBJ2-5, with D tentatively TRBD2 (5 bases). Trimming left V 8 bases short and J 2 bases short, with 12 bases between. Germline CDR1 is SQVTM and CDR2 is ANQGSEA. This CDR3 has 12 amino acids. The CDR3 DNA reads TGCAGCTCTTCTTCGGGGCAAGAGACCCAGTACTTC. Its translation: CSSSSGQETQYF.

In DNA form, the CDR3 reads TGTGCCAGCAGCTTAAGCCCGCGGGGGGGTAGTGCAGATACGCAGTATTTT. Translating it yields CASSLSPRGGSADTQYF. The V and J genes are TRBV7-3 and TRBJ2-3, with 9 bases matching TRBD2. The V gene's germline CDR1 is SGHTA and CDR2 FQGTGA. This CDR3 is built from 17 residues. Trimming took 1 base from V and 4 from J; bases not matched to a gene: 9.

The chain is built from TRBV13 and TRBJ1-4; D remains unclear. With 1 base removed from V and 4 bases from J, the gap between germline ends came to 7 bases. CDR1 and CDR2 (germline): PRHDT, FYEKMQ (reference sequence). The CDR3 length is 14 residues. The CDR3 protein is CASSLARYNEKLFF. The CDR3 DNA reads TGTGCCAGCAGCTTAGCGCGGTATAATGAAAAACTGTTTTTT.

The V gene is TRBV6-5, the J gene TRBJ1-1; D unresolved. V lost 6 bases, J lost 7 bases, and 9 bases lay in between. Germline values: CDR1 MNHEY, CDR2 SVGAGI. This CDR3 comprises 11 residues. This CDR3 reads CASSDGFEAFF. CDR3 in DNA: TGTGCCAGCAGCGACGGGTTTGAAGCTTTCTTT.

The V gene is TRBV29-1, the J gene TRBJ1-2; D may be TRBD1 (6 bases). V lost 3 bases and J lost 6, with 17 bases in between. Germline CDR1 reads SQVTM; CDR2 reads ANQGSEA. This CDR3 spans 14 amino acids. This CDR3 is CSVEGRGGTNGYTF. CDR3 in DNA: TGCAGCGTTGAGGGGCGAGGGGGAACGAATGGCTACACCTTC. Filled out from reference TRBV29-1 and TRBJ1-2, the complete variable domain reads SAVISQKPSRDICQRGTSLTIQCQVDSQVTMMFWYRQQPGQSLTLIATANQGSEATYESGFVIDKFPISRPNLTFSTLTVSNMSPEDSSIYLCSVEGRGGTNGYTFGSGTRLTVV.

The chain is built from TRBV5-4 and TRBJ2-7; D perhaps matches TRBD1 (5 bases). This CDR3 spans 13 amino acids. Germline V gene lookup returns CDR1 SGHNT and CDR2 YYREEE (reference sequence). Trimming removed 6 bases from V and 3 bases from J, with 13 bases in between. The CDR3 reads CASTSQGGYEQYF. CDR3 sequence (DNA): TGTGCCAGCACTTCTCAGGGCGGCTACGAGCAGTACTTC.